Listed below are T cell receptor beta chains from one sample, sequenced in a study of blood T cell repertoires in COVID-19. The repertoire was sequenced with immunoSEQ multiplex PCR; TCRdb's copy has only in-frame clones and lacks some. The sample has about 310,000 clones, roughly 87% seen once. The sequenced sample consisted of peripheral blood. All receptors come from a man aged 50 to 60 with active or convalescent COVID-19. Both conserved end residues are trimmed from each CDR3.

length: 12; J: TRBJ1-2; V: TRBV4-3; CDR3: ASSQAPSGKGYT
length: 12; J: TRBJ2-5; V: TRBV9; CDR3: ASSLGQSQETQY
length: 12; J: TRBJ2-7; V: TRBV14; CDR3: ASSPFRGLGEQY
length: 13; J: TRBJ2-4; V: TRBV2; CDR3: ASSRDSQIKNIQY
length: 11; J: TRBJ2-5; V: TRBV30; CDR3: AWSMGEEETQY
length: 10; J: TRBJ2-1; V: TRBV23-1; CDR3: ASSPAGIEQF
length: 11; J: TRBJ1-1; V: TRBV28; CDR3: ASSPPRNFEAF
length: 13; J: TRBJ1-2; V: TRBV11-2; CDR3: ASSLDGQAEYGYT
length: 14; J: TRBJ2-1; V: TRBV21-1; CDR3: ASSSLLPFRGGEQF
length: 15; J: TRBJ2-1; V: TRBV18; CDR3: ASSPPGLAGAYNEQF
length: 9; J: TRBJ2-5; V: TRBV29-1; CDR3: SVSSQGADH
length: 12; J: TRBJ2-7; V: TRBV28; CDR3: ASSLLAGPPEQY
length: 12; J: TRBJ1-2; V: TRBV4-2; CDR3: ASSQEQGRYGYT
length: 12; J: TRBJ2-2; V: TRBV10-3; CDR3: AISGSPEAGELF
length: 13; J: TRBJ2-3; V: TRBV7-6; CDR3: ASSFTGGFTDTQY
length: 13; J: TRBJ1-1; V: TRBV9; CDR3: ASSVVAGGADEAF
length: 15; J: TRBJ2-3; V: TRBV9; CDR3: ASSTGTSGRASDTQY
length: 11; J: TRBJ1-1; V: TRBV19; CDR3: ASGAGMNTEAF
length: 13; J: TRBJ1-4; V: TRBV30; CDR3: AWSGVSGDNEKLF
length: 12; J: TRBJ1-6; V: TRBV19; CDR3: ASTEGRRDSPLH
length: 12; J: TRBJ1-2; V: TRBV6-2/TRBV6-3; CDR3: ASSYPGKADGYT
length: 11; J: TRBJ1-5; V: TRBV18; CDR3: ASSRGSDQPQH
length: 13; J: TRBJ2-3; V: TRBV28; CDR3: ASSLRTGGRDTQY
length: 11; J: TRBJ2-7; V: TRBV7-2; CDR3: ASSFDRGREQY
length: 12; J: TRBJ2-7; V: TRBV3-1/TRBV3-2; CDR3: ASSQVRGSYEQY
length: 11; J: TRBJ2-7; V: TRBV12-1; CDR3: ASSPTSSYEQY
length: 11; J: TRBJ2-7; V: TRBV4-3; CDR3: ASSQKDSYEQY
length: 17; J: TRBJ2-6; V: TRBV7-3; CDR3: ASSLGLAGDIAGANVLT
length: 15; J: TRBJ2-7; V: TRBV5-4; CDR3: ASSLALSQGPPYEQY
length: 13; J: TRBJ1-5; V: TRBV2; CDR3: ASRDDRGGNQPQH
length: 18; J: TRBJ2-1; V: TRBV28; CDR3: ASTRSRLAGGLRSYNEQF
length: 12; J: TRBJ1-2; V: TRBV4-2; CDR3: ASSQVGTGEDYT
length: 12; J: TRBJ2-1; V: TRBV7-9; CDR3: ASSLVVTPNEQF